Each of the 17 T cell receptor beta chains below was sequenced from the same sample in a study of cytomegalovirus exposure and HLA in healthy donors. 60 Vbeta and 13 Jbeta primers were used in PCR. Produced via immunoSEQ multiplex PCR; TCRdb's table is partial and in-frame only. Here the sample spans 100,000 to 150,000 clones, around 80% being singletons. Material for sequencing was PBMCs. These receptors originate from a woman in her late teens or twenties in good health and CMV-seronegative.

This clone was detected only once. A junction boundary mismatches the germline segment, possibly from a read error. The gene calls are TRBV5-4 and TRBJ2-5, with 13 bases aligning to TRBD2. The CDR3 runs 17 residues. Germline V lookup: CDR1 SGHNT, CDR2 YYREEE (reference sequence). CDR3 protein: CGSRTWGGTSGTGTQYF. Written as DNA, the CDR3 is TGTGGCAGCAGAACTTGGGGGGGGACTAGCGGGACAGGGACCCAGTACTTC.

The V gene is TRBV15, the J gene TRBJ2-1; 9 nucleotides agree with TRBD2. The CDR3 covers 16 residues. Germline trimming cut 2 bases from V and 3 bases from J; bases unmatched to any gene: 5. CDR1 is LNHNV and CDR2 is YYDKDF in the germline V gene (reference sequence). The CDR3: CATSRFAGGRYNEQFF. The DNA of the CDR3 is TGTGCCACCAGCAGATTTGCGGGAGGGCGCTACAATGAGCAGTTCTTC.

Here the CDR3 reads CASSPPRLRGGPQEQFF. The CDR3 DNA sequence: TGCGCCAGCAGCCCTCCACGGCTACGAGGGGGACCGCAGGAGCAGTTCTTC. The chain employs TRBV4-1 and TRBJ2-1; D might be TRBD1 (6 bases). V lost 4 bases and J lost 10, with 26 bases in between. Germline loops: CDR1 MGHRA, CDR2 YSYEKL. CDR3 length: 17 amino acids.

V usage is TRBV2 and J usage is TRBJ2-5; no clear D. The CDR3 runs 12 residues. The germline CDR1 and CDR2 sequences are SNHLY and FYNNEI. Trimming left V 4 bases short and J 1 base short, with 4 bases between. CDR3 amino acids: CASSAGQETQYF. DNA of the CDR3: TGTGCCAGCAGTGCGGGCCAAGAGACCCAGTACTTC. Full variable domain (outside the CDR3, taken from reference TRBV2 and TRBJ2-5): EPEVTQTPSHQVTQMGQEVILRCVPISNHLYFYWYRQILGQKVEFLVSFYNNEISEKSEIFDDQFSVERPDGSNFTLKIRSTKLEDSAMYFCASSAGQETQYFGPGTRLLVL.

The gene calls are TRBV30 and TRBJ1-2, with D possibly TRBD1 on 5 matching bases. The CDR3 consists of 14 residues. V lost 6 bases and J lost 0, with 14 bases in between. Germline CDR1 is GTSNPN and CDR2 is SVGIG (reference sequence). This chain's CDR3 is CACLDDSSNYGYTF. The CDR3 region has the DNA TGTGCCTGCTTGGACGACAGTTCTAACTATGGCTACACCTTC.

This clone was detected once. This sequence joins TRBV6-1 and TRBJ1-5, with a possible D match to TRBD1 (6 bases). CDR1 MNHNS and CDR2 SASEGT come from the germline V gene. CDR3 length: 14 amino acids. Between the trimmed V and J ends, which lost 6 bases and 4 bases, there was a span of 13 bases. Here the CDR3 DNA reads TGTGCCAGCAGGTCGGACAGAGAGAATCAGCCCCAGCATTTT. This codes for CASRSDRENQPQHF.

This clone has a handful of counts. The V call is TRBV6-1, the J call TRBJ2-6; tentative D call: TRBD1 (5 bases). The germline V gene has CDR1 MNHNS and CDR2 SASEGT. The CDR3 has 17 residues. V was shortened by 0 bases and J by 0 bases, with 9 bases between the two germline ends. The CDR3 sequence: CASSEAQGSSGANVLTF. The CDR3 DNA is TGTGCCAGCAGTGAAGCGCAGGGATCCTCTGGGGCCAACGTCCTGACTTTC.

The gene calls are TRBV27 and TRBJ2-1; possible D gene TRBD1, 5 bases. V lost 3 bases and J lost 8, with 8 bases in between. CDR3 length: 12 residues. From germline, CDR1 is MNHEY and CDR2 SMNVEV (reference sequence). The CDR3 is CASSFRGDEQFF. CDR3 coding DNA: TGTGCCAGCAGTTTTAGGGGCGATGAGCAGTTCTTC.

The count of this clone is one. This chain joins TRBV15 and TRBJ1-1, with D possibly matching TRBD1 (6 bases). This CDR3 spans 14 amino acids. V lost 0 bases, J lost 6 bases, and 11 bases lay in between. CDR1 and CDR2 from the germline V gene are LNHNV and YYDKDF (reference sequence). The CDR3 nucleotides are TGTGCCACCAGCAGAGATACAGGGATCCCTGAAGCTTTCTTT. Protein product: CATSRDTGIPEAFF.

This clone has ten or more counts. The chain has TRBV5-1 and TRBJ1-1; maybe TRBD1 (5 bases). Germline CDR1 is SGHRS and CDR2 is YFSETQ. The CDR3 length is 13 residues. Trimming took off 4 bases at V and 4 bases at J, with 11 bases between the two ends. The CDR3 spells CASSGEGLTEAFF. Here the CDR3 DNA reads TGCGCCAGCAGCGGGGAGGGGCTCACTGAAGCTTTCTTT. The full variable domain, with the rest looked up from reference TRBV5-1 and TRBJ1-1, is KAGVTQTPRYLIKTRGQQVTLSCSPISGHRSVSWYQQTPGQGLQFLFEYFSETQRNKGNFPGRFSGRQFSNSRSEMNVSTLELGDSALYLCASSGEGLTEAFFGQGTRLTVV.

The genes are TRBV10-1 and TRBJ2-7; weak D call: TRBD2 (6 bases). The CDR3 contains 14 residues. V lost 1 base, J lost 3 bases, and 10 bases lay in between. CDR1 is WNHNN, CDR2 SYGVQD, per germline (reference sequence). CDR3 coding DNA: TGCGCCAGCAGTGAGTTGGAGGGCTTCTACGAGCAGTACTTC. Residues: CASSELEGFYEQYF.

V and J are TRBV19 and TRBJ2-1; tentative D call: TRBD1 (5 bases). The germline V gene encodes CDR1 LNHDA and CDR2 SQIVND (reference sequence). V shed 3 bases and J shed 9 bases, with 9 bases lying between them. The CDR3 consists of 12 residues. As DNA, the CDR3 is TGTGCCAGTAGTATTCAGGGTGGTGAGCAGTTCTTC. It is translated as CASSIQGGEQFF.

The rearrangement uses TRBV10-3 and TRBJ2-7, with TRBD1 matching over 11 bases. Trimming at V came to 4 bases and at J to 5 bases, leaving 1 base not matched to a gene. The CDR3 spans 13 residues. Germline assignment: CDR1 ENHRY and CDR2 SYGVKD. CDR3 DNA: TGTGCCATCAGTGGGACAGGGGGCAACGAGCAGTACTTC. It yields the protein CAISGTGGNEQYF.

This clone has just a few counts. V and J are TRBV18 and TRBJ2-7; D is possibly TRBD2 (7 bases). CDR1 is KGHSH and CDR2 is LQKENI in the germline V gene. The germline V and J ends were trimmed by 4 bases and 7 bases, with 14 bases remaining between them. The CDR3 length is 13 residues. In nucleotides, the CDR3 is TGTGCCAGCTCACGGTCAGGGGAGGGGGAGCAGTACTTC. Its translation: CASSRSGEGEQYF.

This sequence joins TRBV29-1 and TRBJ1-2; D call uncertain. The CDR3 has 13 residues. The V and J ends lost 4 bases and 8 bases respectively, with 17 bases between them. From germline, CDR1 is SQVTM and CDR2 ANQGSEA. CDR3 sequence (DNA): TGCAGCGTTGGGGTGGGCGGGCGAGGGGGCTACACCTTC. Translation: CSVGVGGRGGYTF.

This sequence joins TRBV5-6 and TRBJ1-2; 10 bases fit TRBD1. The CDR3 length is 14 residues. Trimming at V came to 4 bases and at J to 8 bases, leaving 8 bases not matched to a gene. Germline V CDR1 and CDR2: SGHDT, YYEEEE. As DNA, the CDR3 is TGTGCCAGCAGCAGCGCTGACAGGGGGCACGGCTACACCTTC. This sequence encodes CASSSADRGHGYTF.

There are a few counts of this clone. Germline and junction disagree at one end, which may indicate a read error. V is TRBV6-1 and J is TRBJ2-1; D is perhaps TRBD1 (6 bases). The germline gives CDR1 MNHNS, CDR2 SASEGT. The CDR3 length is 14 residues. CDR3 region: CASCDQGTHNEQFF. The CDR3 DNA reads TGTGCCAGCTGTGACCAGGGGACACACAATGAGCAGTTCTTC.